The following is a TCR beta chain sequence with its context. Germline V lookup: CDR1 SGHTA, CDR2 FQGNSA. This CDR3 is 11 amino acids long. Trimming removed 2 bases at V and 6 bases at J, with 5 bases between. The sample originates from a study of memory CD4+ T cells and cytomegalovirus serostatus. The protocol was immunoSEQ multiplex PCR, while the TCRdb copy is restricted to in-frame clones and leaves out a portion. Found here are some 44,000 clones, 76% of them singletons; the top ten hold about 1.9%. The sort gate was single viable CD3+CD4+CD8-CD45RO+ cells for memory CD4+ T cells. The receptor was isolated from an adult in good health and CMV-seronegative. The sample taken for sequencing was memory CD4+ T cells from blood. J is TRBJ2-7 and V is TRBV7-2; no reliable D call. The CDR3 DNA reads as TGTGCCAGCAGCTTATATGGCGAGCAGTACTTC. It is translated as CASSLYGEQYF. The full variable domain, completed using reference TRBV7-2 and TRBJ2-7, is GAGVSQSPSNKVTEKGKDVELRCDPISGHTALYWYRQSLGQGLEFLIYFQGNSAPDKSGLPSDRFSAERTGGSVSTLTIQRTQQEDSAVYLCASSLYGEQYFGPGTRLTVT.